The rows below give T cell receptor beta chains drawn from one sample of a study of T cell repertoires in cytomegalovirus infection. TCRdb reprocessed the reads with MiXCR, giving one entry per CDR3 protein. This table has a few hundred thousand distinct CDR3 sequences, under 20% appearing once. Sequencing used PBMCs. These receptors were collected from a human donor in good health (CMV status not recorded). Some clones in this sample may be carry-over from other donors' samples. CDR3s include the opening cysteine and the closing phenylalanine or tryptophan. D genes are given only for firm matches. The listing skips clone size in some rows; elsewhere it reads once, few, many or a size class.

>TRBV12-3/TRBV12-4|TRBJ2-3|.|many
CASSLSSGGWTDTQYF
TGTGCCAGCAGTTTATCTTCGGGGGGCTGGACAGATACGCAGTATTTT
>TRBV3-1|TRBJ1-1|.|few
CASSQGSAPGHRTEAFF
TGTGCCAGCAGCCAAGGATCGGCCCCCGGTCATCGGACTGAAGCTTTCTTT
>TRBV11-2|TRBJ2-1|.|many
CASSLGAGTLDEQFF
TGTGCCAGCAGCTTAGGCGCGGGGACGCTCGATGAGCAGTTCTTC
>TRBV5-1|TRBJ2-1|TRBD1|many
CASSPMYRVQGTDEQFF
TGCGCCAGCAGCCCTATGTACCGGGTACAGGGGACGGATGAGCAGTTCTTC
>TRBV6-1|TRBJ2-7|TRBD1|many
CASSVGAGGPYEQYF
TGTGCCAGCAGTGTTGGGGCAGGGGGTCCCTACGAGCAGTACTTC
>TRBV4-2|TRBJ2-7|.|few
CASSQDRSGEQYF
TGTGCCAGCAGCCAAGATCGGAGTGGCGAGCAGTACTTC
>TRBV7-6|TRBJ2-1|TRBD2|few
CASLGGYYNEQFF
TGTGCCAGCCTGGGGGGGTACTACAATGAGCAGTTCTTC
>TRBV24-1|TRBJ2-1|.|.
CATSDPGTGNHEQFF
TGTGCCACCAGTGATCCCGGTACAGGGAACCATGAGCAGTTCTTC
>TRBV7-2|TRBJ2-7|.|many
CASSLGRGGYEQYF
TGTGCCAGCAGCTTAGGGAGGGGGGGCTACGAGCAGTACTTC
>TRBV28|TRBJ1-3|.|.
CASRPSSGNTIYF
TGTGCCAGCAGACCTAGCTCTGGAAACACCATATATTTT
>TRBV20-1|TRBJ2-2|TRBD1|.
CSAQRQGTGELFF
TGCAGTGCTCAGAGACAGGGCACCGGGGAGCTGTTTTTT
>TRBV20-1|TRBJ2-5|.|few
CSARYGKQETQYF
TGCAGTGCTAGATACGGAAAGCAAGAGACCCAGTACTTC
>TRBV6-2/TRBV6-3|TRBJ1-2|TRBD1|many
CASSYSSRGRVSYGYTF
TGTGCCAGCAGTTACTCGTCGAGGGGGCGCGTCTCCTATGGCTACACCTTC
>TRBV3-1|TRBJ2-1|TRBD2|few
CASSQGPSGAYNEQFF
TGTGCCAGCAGCCAAGGTCCTAGCGGGGCTTACAATGAGCAGTTCTTC
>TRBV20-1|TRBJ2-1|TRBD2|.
CSARVLASGDINEQFF
TGCAGTGCTAGAGTGCTTGCTAGCGGGGACATCAATGAGCAGTTCTTC
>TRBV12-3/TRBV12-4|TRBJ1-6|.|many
CASRPQGNSPLHF
TGTGCCAGCAGGCCCCAGGGGAATTCACCCCTCCACTTT
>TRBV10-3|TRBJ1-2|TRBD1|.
CAIRGQETYNYGYTF
TGTGCCATCAGGGGACAGGAGACTTATAACTATGGCTACACCTTC
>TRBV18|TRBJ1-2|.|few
CASSPRSQGDGYTF
TGTGCCAGCTCACCACGTTCTCAGGGCGACGGCTACACCTTC
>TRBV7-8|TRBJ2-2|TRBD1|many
CASSLATGGSYTGELFF
TGTGCCAGCAGCTTAGCTACAGGGGGATCCTACACCGGGGAGCTGTTTTTT
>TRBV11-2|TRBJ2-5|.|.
CASSLDYTAPTKQETQYF
TGTGCCAGCAGCTTAGATTACACGGCTCCCACGAAACAAGAGACCCAGTACTTC
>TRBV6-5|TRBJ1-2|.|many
CAARAPVYGYTF
TGTGCCGCCCGCGCCCCAGTCTATGGCTACACCTTC
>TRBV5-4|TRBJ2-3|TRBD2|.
CASSSKTSGGAGEDTQYF
TGTGCCAGCAGCTCAAAGACTAGCGGGGGCGCCGGGGAAGATACGCAGTATTTT
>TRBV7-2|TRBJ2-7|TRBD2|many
CASREAGGSYEQYF
TGTGCCAGCAGGGAAGCGGGGGGCTCCTACGAGCAGTACTTC
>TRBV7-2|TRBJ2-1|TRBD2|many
CASSLRNGGAGRRNEQFF
TGTGCCAGCAGCTTACGGAACGGGGGGGCGGGTCGAAGAAATGAGCAGTTCTTC
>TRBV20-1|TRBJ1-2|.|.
CSARVVAEGYTF
TGCAGTGCTAGAGTCGTGGCAGAAGGCTACACCTTC
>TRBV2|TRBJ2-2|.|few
CASRRSETGELFF
TGTGCCAGCAGACGAAGCGAAACCGGGGAGCTGTTTTTT
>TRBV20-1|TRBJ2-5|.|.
CSAKRLEQQETQYF
TGCAGTGCTAAACGCCTAGAGCAGCAAGAGACCCAGTACTTC
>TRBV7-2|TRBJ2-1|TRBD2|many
CASSSSGGANEQFF
TGTGCCAGCAGTTCTAGCGGGGGGGCAAATGAGCAGTTCTTC
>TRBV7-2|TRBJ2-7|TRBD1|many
CASSLGQTDYEQYF
TGTGCCAGCAGCTTGGGACAGACCGACTACGAGCAGTACTTC
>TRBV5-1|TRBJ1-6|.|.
CASSLGRFQSSYNSPLHF
TGCGCCAGCAGCTTAGGACGGTTCCAGAGCTCCTATAATTCACCCCTCCACTTT
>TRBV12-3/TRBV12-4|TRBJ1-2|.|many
CASSLVGGGYGYTF
TGTGCCAGCAGCCTCGTTGGGGGGGGCTATGGCTACACCTTC
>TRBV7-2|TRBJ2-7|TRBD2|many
CASSLGGVESYEQYF
TGTGCCAGCAGCCTGGGGGGGGTTGAGTCCTACGAGCAGTACTTC
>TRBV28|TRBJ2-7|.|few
CASSFRATFREQYF
TGTGCCAGCAGTTTTAGGGCCACCTTCCGCGAGCAGTACTTC
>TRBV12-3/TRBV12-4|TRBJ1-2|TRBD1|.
CASSLRQGVFYGYTF
TGTGCCAGCAGTTTAAGGCAGGGGGTATTCTATGGCTACACCTTC
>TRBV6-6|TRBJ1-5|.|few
CASSDLGASNQPQHF
TGTGCCAGCAGTGACTTGGGCGCGAGCAATCAGCCCCAGCATTTT
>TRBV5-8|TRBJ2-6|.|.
CASSFQTGGANVLTF
TGTGCCAGCAGCTTTCAAACTGGTGGGGCCAACGTCCTGACTTTC
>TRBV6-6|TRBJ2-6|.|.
CASSVSGSGANVLTF
TGTGCAAGCAGCGTTTCGGGTTCTGGGGCCAACGTCCTGACTTTC
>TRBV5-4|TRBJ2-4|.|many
CASSLRADIQYF
TGTGCCAGCAGCTTGCGGGCTGACATTCAGTACTTC
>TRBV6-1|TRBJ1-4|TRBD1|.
CASSPDRGRPEKLFF
TGTGCCAGCAGCCCGGACAGGGGCCGACCGGAAAAACTGTTTTTT